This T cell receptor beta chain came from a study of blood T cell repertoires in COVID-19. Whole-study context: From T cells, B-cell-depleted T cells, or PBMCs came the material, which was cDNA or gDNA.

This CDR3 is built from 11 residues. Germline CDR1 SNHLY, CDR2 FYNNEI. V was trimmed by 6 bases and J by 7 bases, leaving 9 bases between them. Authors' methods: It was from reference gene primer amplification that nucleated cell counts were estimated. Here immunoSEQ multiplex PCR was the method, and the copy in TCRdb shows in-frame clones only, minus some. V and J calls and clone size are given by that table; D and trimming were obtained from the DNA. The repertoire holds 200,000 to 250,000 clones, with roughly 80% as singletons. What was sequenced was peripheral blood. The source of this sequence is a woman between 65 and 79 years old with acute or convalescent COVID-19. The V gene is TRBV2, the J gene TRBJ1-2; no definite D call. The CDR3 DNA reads TGTGCCAGCAGCGCCGGGTCTGGCTACACCTTC. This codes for CASSAGSGYTF.